This T cell receptor (beta chain) was profiled in a study of shared clonotypes between healthy human individuals. Study findings and constraints: At large depth, rarefaction still showed sorted-subset sequencing to be incomplete.

V lost 6 bases, J lost 3 bases, and 4 bases stayed unmatched. Germline V gene lookup returns CDR1 LNHDA and CDR2 SQIVND (reference sequence). This CDR3 has 14 residues. Note on this clone: Antigen unknown.

The table came from immunoSEQ multiplex PCR; TCRdb's copy has only in-frame clones and leaves some out. The sample has a few hundred thousand clones; approximately 97% are singletons. The sample was naive CD4+ T cells sorted from blood. This sample's subset: CD45RA+ positively selected. The TCR was taken from a woman aged 30 to 39 in good health. The rearrangement uses TRBV19 and TRBJ2-2; 7 bases map to TRBD1. The CDR3 DNA sequence: TGTGCCAGTAGAAGAGGACAGGACACCGGGGAGCTGTTTTTT. Its protein product is CASRRGQDTGELFF.